Listed here are 21 T cell receptor beta chains from one sample, sequenced in a study of shared clonotypes between healthy human individuals. TCRdb's table, derived via immunoSEQ multiplex PCR, lists solely in-frame clones and lacks some. The sample yields approximately 1,500,000 clones, nearly 99% seen once. Sample: naive CD4+ T cells sorted from blood. Described subset: CD45RA+ positively selected. The receptors come from a man aged 30 to 45 in good health.

The chain couples TRBV7-9 to TRBJ2-7; D gene unclear. CDR1 is SEHNR and CDR2 is FQNEAQ in the germline V gene (reference sequence). The CDR3 extends over 14 amino acids. Deletions cut 1 base from V and 0 bases from J, with 7 bases between. Here the CDR3 DNA reads TGTGCCAGCAGCTTAGACTGGGACTCCTACGAGCAGTACTTC. The encoded protein is CASSLDWDSYEQYF.

The chain links TRBV29-1 to TRBJ1-1; tentative D call: TRBD1 (5 bases). The CDR3 contains 12 residues. V was cut by 2 bases and J by 8 bases, with 12 bases left in between. Germline V gene lookup returns CDR1 SQVTM and CDR2 ANQGSEA. The CDR3 reads CSVEPGRTEAFF. CDR3 sequence (DNA): TGCAGCGTTGAACCTGGACGGACAGAAGCTTTCTTT.

CDR3 sequence: CASSFPPGLAGVGNEQFF. The CDR3 bases are TGTGCCAGCAGCTTCCCTCCGGGACTAGCGGGAGTGGGCAATGAGCAGTTCTTC. The V and J genes are TRBV7-3 and TRBJ2-1; 14 bases align to TRBD2. CDR1 is SGHTA, CDR2 FQGTGA, per germline. V was clipped by 3 bases and J by 6 bases; unmatched bases: 10. This CDR3 spans 18 amino acids.

The gene calls are TRBV25-1 and TRBJ1-5; D not certain. Between the trimmed V and J ends, which lost 3 bases and 7 bases, there was a span of 13 bases. In germline, CDR1 is MGHDK, CDR2 SYGVNS. The CDR3 has 14 residues. CDR3 nucleotides: TGTGCCAGCAGTGATATGGAAGTGGTGCAGCCCCAGCATTTT. The encoded protein is CASSDMEVVQPQHF.

This clone was recorded only once. The chain is built from TRBV29-1 and TRBJ2-1; perhaps TRBD2 as D (5 bases). Trimming pared 3 bases from V and 4 bases from J, leaving 13 bases between. Germline V gene lookup returns CDR1 SQVTM and CDR2 ANQGSEA. CDR3 length equals 14 residues. This CDR3 reads CSVEEDVRYNEQFF. The CDR3, as DNA: TGCAGCGTTGAGGAGGACGTCAGGTACAATGAGCAGTTCTTC.

This rearrangement joins TRBV19 to TRBJ1-3; TRBD1 aligns across 8 bases. The junction had 6 bases not matched to a gene; V was cut back by 5 bases and J by 0 bases. Germline-derived CDR1 and CDR2 are LNHDA and SQIVND (reference sequence). CDR3 size: 16 residues. This chain's CDR3 is CASSQRQGSSGNTIYF. In nucleotides, the CDR3 is TGTGCCAGTAGTCAGCGACAGGGGAGCTCTGGAAACACCATATATTTT.

This chain links TRBV7-2 with TRBJ2-1; 8 bases are shared with TRBD1. The CDR3 is 18 residues long. Germline loops: CDR1 SGHTA, CDR2 FQGNSA. After removal of 1 base from V and 7 bases from J, the junction contained 15 bases not matched to a gene. DNA for the CDR3: TGTGCCAGCAGCTTAGGACAGGGGATTTCGGGGCATTTTAATGAGCAGTTCTTC. Translation: CASSLGQGISGHFNEQFF. Variable domain in full (rest from reference TRBV7-2 and TRBJ2-1): GAGVSQSPSNKVTEKGKDVELRCDPISGHTALYWYRQSLGQGLEFLIYFQGNSAPDKSGLPSDRFSAERTGGSVSTLTIQRTQQEDSAVYLCASSLGQGISGHFNEQFFGPGTRLTVL.

The rearrangement joins TRBV7-9 to TRBJ2-2; D is uncertain. CDR1 is SEHNR, CDR2 FQNEAQ, per germline (reference sequence). V lost 3 bases and J 0 bases, leaving 5 bases between the germline ends. CDR3 length equals 14 residues. The CDR3 protein is CASSFNANTGELFF. CDR3 nucleotide sequence: TGTGCCAGCAGCTTCAATGCGAACACCGGGGAGCTGTTTTTT.

This chain's CDR3 is CSASFGGTQYF. The CDR3 nucleotides are TGCAGTGCTAGTTTCGGGGGAACCCAGTACTTC. The chain couples TRBV20-1 to TRBJ2-5; tentative D call: TRBD2 (6 bases). The CDR3 extends over 11 amino acids. Trimming left V 3 bases short and J 8 bases short, with 10 bases between. Germline CDR1 is DFQATT and CDR2 is SNEGSKA (reference sequence).

The rearrangement uses TRBV11-2 and TRBJ2-2, with TRBD2 matching over 7 bases. CDR3 size: 18 residues. Germline CDR1 is SGHAT and CDR2 is FQNNGV. V was pared by 3 bases and J by 4 bases, with 14 bases of the junction left unmatched. The DNA of the CDR3 is TGTGCCAGCAGCTTCCACCTATTAGCGGGTGTTACCACCGGGGAGCTGTTTTTT. Translated, it gives CASSFHLLAGVTTGELFF.

This clone came up a few times. The chain has TRBV5-1 and TRBJ2-7; 11 bases fit TRBD1. The CDR3 is 14 residues long. Per germline, CDR1 SGHRS and CDR2 YFSETQ. V gave up 5 bases and J gave up 7 bases; unmatched junction bases: 8. CDR3: CASREDRGLWEQYF. As DNA, the CDR3 is TGCGCCAGCAGAGAGGACAGGGGGCTGTGGGAGCAGTACTTC.

This rearrangement joins TRBV18 to TRBJ2-7; TRBD1 agrees at 7 bases. V lost 6 bases, J lost 0 bases, and 5 bases stayed unmatched. The CDR3 covers 14 residues. Germline CDR1 reads KGHSH; CDR2 reads LQKENI. The CDR3 nucleotides read TGTGCCAGCTCTTCCGGGACAGACTCCTACGAGCAGTACTTC. It codes for CASSSGTDSYEQYF. The complete variable domain, with remaining parts taken from reference TRBV18 and TRBJ2-7, reads NAGVMQNPRHLVRRRGQEARLRCSPMKGHSHVYWYRQLPEEGLKFMVYLQKENIIDESGMPKERFSAEFPKEGPSILRIQQVVRGDSAAYFCASSSGTDSYEQYFGPGTRLTVT.

This sequence joins TRBV18 and TRBJ2-3, with 10 bases fitting TRBD2. This CDR3 has 14 residues. The V and J ends lost 5 bases and 3 bases, in that order; junction bases with no gene match: 2. CDR1 is KGHSH and CDR2 is LQKENI in the germline V gene. The CDR3 is CASSATSGTDTQYF. In nucleotides, the CDR3 is TGTGCCAGCTCAGCGACTAGCGGGACAGATACGCAGTATTTT.

J is TRBJ2-1 and V is TRBV6-5; a possible D gene is TRBD2 (6 bases). Trimming cost V 4 bases and J 3 bases, with 13 bases left between them. The CDR3 contains 15 residues. The germline V gene has CDR1 MNHEY and CDR2 SVGAGI. Written as DNA, the CDR3 is TGTGCCAGCAGTTCGTCGGGACTTCACTACAATGAGCAGTTCTTC. Amino acid sequence: CASSSSGLHYNEQFF.

In this sample, this clone turned up once. The gene calls are TRBV7-9 and TRBJ1-1; a weak D match, TRBD1 (6 bases). The CDR3 loop spans 16 amino acids. The V and J ends lost 5 bases and 3 bases respectively, with 19 bases between them. Per the germline V gene, CDR1 is SEHNR and CDR2 is FQNEAQ (reference sequence). The CDR3 loop is CASSPGPGGSDTEAFF. As DNA, the CDR3 is TGTGCCAGCAGCCCGGGTCCGGGGGGCTCGGACACTGAAGCTTTCTTT.

The rearrangement links TRBV6-6 to TRBJ2-5; weak D call: TRBD1 (6 bases). Germline assignment: CDR1 MNHNY and CDR2 SVGAGI (reference sequence). The V gene lost 2 bases and the J gene lost 4 bases, with 11 bases spanning the gap. The CDR3 totals 14 residues. The CDR3 nucleotides read TGTGCCAGCAGTTACGCGAGGGGGTTAGAGACCCAGTACTTC. Protein sequence: CASSYARGLETQYF.

The chain joins TRBV5-1 to TRBJ1-1; 9 bases agree with TRBD1. CDR3 length equals 16 residues. The junction had 4 bases not matched to a gene; V was cut back by 0 bases and J by 1 base. From germline, CDR1 is SGHRS and CDR2 YFSETQ. CDR3 in DNA: TGCGCCAGCAGCTTGGGTGGACAGGGGTCGAACACTGAAGCTTTCTTT. Amino acid sequence: CASSLGGQGSNTEAFF. The whole variable domain, remainder taken from reference TRBV5-1 and TRBJ1-1, is KAGVTQTPRYLIKTRGQQVTLSCSPISGHRSVSWYQQTPGQGLQFLFEYFSETQRNKGNFPGRFSGRQFSNSRSEMNVSTLELGDSALYLCASSLGGQGSNTEAFFGQGTRLTVV.

The V and J genes are TRBV6-5 and TRBJ1-1; D unresolved. In germline, CDR1 is MNHEY, CDR2 SVGAGI. The CDR3 has 13 amino acids. Trimming cost V 3 bases and J 0 bases, with 5 bases left between them. The CDR3 region has the DNA TGTGCCAGCAGTTATGAGTTGAACACTGAAGCTTTCTTT. The encoded protein is CASSYELNTEAFF.

Of note for this clone: The same CDR3 can be traced to other DNA sequences in this sample. The chain uses TRBV11-3 and TRBJ1-1; no firm D call. The V and J ends lost 1 base and 0 bases respectively, with 3 bases between them. The CDR3 sequence is 13 residues long. Germline assignment: CDR1 SGHNT and CDR2 YENEEA. The CDR3 sequence is CASSLGLNTEAFF. CDR3 DNA sequence: TGTGCCAGCAGCTTAGGGTTGAACACTGAAGCTTTCTTT.

V is TRBV5-5 and J is TRBJ2-1; D is unresolved. Looked up from germline, CDR1 is SGHKS and CDR2 is YYEKEE (reference sequence). The CDR3 has 13 amino acids. Trimming left V 4 bases short and J 0 bases short, with 5 bases between. Here the CDR3 DNA reads TGTGCCAGCAGCCCGGGCTCCTACAATGAGCAGTTCTTC. It is translated as CASSPGSYNEQFF.

Concerning this clone: This specimen includes other DNA sequences encoding the same CDR3. V gene TRBV6-6 combines with J gene TRBJ2-7; TRBD1 aligns across 8 bases. The junction had 4 bases not matched to a gene; V was cut back by 6 bases and J by 0 bases. CDR1 is MNHNY, CDR2 SVGAGI, per germline (reference sequence). The CDR3 length is 14 residues. CDR3 sequence (DNA): TGTGCCAGCAGCGGACAGGGAAGCTCCTACGAGCAGTACTTC. Amino acids: CASSGQGSSYEQYF.